A single sample is the source of the 14 T cell receptor beta chains below, sequenced in a study of sequential checkpoint blockade in melanoma (dated by TCRdb to between 2018 and 2021). The treatment or condition label, read with the paper, signifies: randomized to nivolumab then ipilimumab (arm A) or the reverse (arm B). Library method: the immunoSEQ multiplex PCR assay. The clones in this table, taken by TCRdb from immuneACCESS, are in-frame only. Not every clone is retained; where verified, under half of the shortfall comes from an unresolved V gene, and the cause of the rest is unknown. Here the sample has 5,500 to 9,000 clones; more than 25% occur a single time. The ten largest clones represent around 25% of the sample. Sequenced material: tumor tissue (inferred from file names), taken from a patient given nivolumab and ipilimumab in sequence. These receptors were taken from a human donor with melanoma.

This clone was observed a handful of times. This chain joins TRBV11-3 and TRBJ2-3; a weak D match, TRBD2 (6 bases). This CDR3 region has 15 residues. Germline V gene sequence: CDR1 SGHNT, CDR2 YENEEA. With 3 bases removed from V and 4 bases from J, the gap between germline ends came to 14 bases. The CDR3 DNA sequence: TGTGCCAGCAGCTTCCGTACCGGAGGGGCAGATACGCAGTATTTT. Its translation is CASSFRTGGADTQYF.

This clone is judged medium-sized. The genes are TRBV6-8 and TRBJ1-3; perhaps TRBD1 as D (5 bases). The CDR3 length is 16 residues. V was pared by 6 bases and J by 1 base, with 16 bases between. Germline lookup yields CDR1 MNHGY and CDR2 SAAAGT. This chain's CDR3 is CASREGRVRSGNTIYF. The CDR3 nucleotides read TGTGCCAGCAGGGAAGGCAGGGTGAGATCTGGAAACACCATATATTTT.

J is TRBJ2-1 and V is TRBV6-8, with 11 bases lining up with TRBD2. The CDR3 extends over 19 amino acids. Germline-derived CDR1 and CDR2 are MNHGY and SAAAGT. The V and J ends lost 1 base and 3 bases, in that order; junction bases with no gene match: 11. CDR3 loop: CASSYFGTEGLADYNEQFF. The CDR3, as DNA: TGTGCCAGCAGTTACTTCGGGACAGAGGGACTAGCGGACTACAATGAGCAGTTCTTC.

The rearrangement links TRBV18 to TRBJ1-5; D perhaps matches TRBD1 (6 bases). Germline assignment: CDR1 KGHSH and CDR2 LQKENI. The CDR3 runs to 17 residues. V lost 6 bases to trimming and J lost 2 bases, with 20 bases between them. Here the CDR3 reads CASSLTPPGDGNQPQHF. The CDR3 DNA sequence: TGTGCCAGCTCCCTCACCCCCCCAGGGGATGGCAATCAGCCCCAGCATTTT.

In this sample, this clone turned up a few times. The chain carries TRBV11-3 and TRBJ2-2, with 7 bases lining up with TRBD2. The CDR3 loop spans 16 amino acids. The V gene's germline CDR1 is SGHNT and CDR2 YENEEA. V shed 5 bases and J 4 bases; nucleotides not matched to a gene: 10. CDR3 DNA: TGTGCCAGCAGCAGTTCGGGGGGAGTGGTCACCGGGGAGCTGTTTTTT. Translating it yields CASSSSGGVVTGELFF. The full variable domain, with the rest looked up from reference TRBV11-3 and TRBJ2-2, is EAGVVQSPRYKIIEKKQPVAFWCNPISGHNTLYWYLQNLGQGPELLIRYENEEAVDDSQLPKDRFSAERLKGVDSTLKIQPAELGDSAVYLCASSSSGGVVTGELFFGEGSRLTVL.

V gene TRBV6-7 combines with J gene TRBJ1-4; D remains unclear. TRBV6-7 is annotated as an ORF whose role is uncertain. V was pared by 5 bases and J by 8 bases, with 21 bases between. The CDR3 length is 16 residues. The CDR3 DNA sequence: TGTGCCAGCAGTCCAATCTGGACCTGCATAGAGGAAAAACTGTTTTTT. Its translation: CASSPIWTCIEEKLFF.

The V gene is TRBV19, the J gene TRBJ2-3, with no clear D. Trimming shortened V by 3 bases and J by 3 bases, and 4 bases separated the two germline ends. Germline CDR1 and CDR2: LNHDA and SQIVND (reference sequence). The CDR3 contains 12 residues. The CDR3 reads CASSIRTDTQYF. The CDR3 region has the DNA TGTGCCAGTAGTATTAGGACAGATACGCAGTATTTT.

The table lists this clone with many counts. The genes are TRBV2 and TRBJ2-3; the match to TRBD2 covers 15 bases. The CDR3 is 18 amino acids. Germline V lookup: CDR1 SNHLY, CDR2 FYNNEI. V gave up 8 bases and J gave up 2 bases; unmatched junction bases: 11. The CDR3 bases are TGTGCCAGCCATTCCCGGGGACTAGCGGGAGGAACCACAGATACGCAGTATTTT. The encoded protein is CASHSRGLAGGTTDTQYF.

J is TRBJ1-1 and V is TRBV5-1, with D perhaps matching TRBD1 (5 bases). The CDR3 loop spans 15 amino acids. V was trimmed by 0 bases and J by 1 base, leaving 10 bases between them. Per the germline V gene, CDR1 is SGHRS and CDR2 is YFSETQ. CDR3 amino acids: CASSLGGTANTEAFF. CDR3 bases: TGCGCCAGCAGCTTGGGTGGGACGGCGAACACTGAAGCTTTCTTT.

The rearrangement links TRBV5-1 to TRBJ1-3, with D unclear. The CDR3 has 15 residues. The V gene's germline CDR1 is SGHRS and CDR2 YFSETQ. Trimming shortened V by 0 bases and J by 2 bases, and 9 bases separated the two germline ends. CDR3 DNA sequence: TGCGCCAGCAGCTTGGCGTCAGCAACTGGAAACACCATATATTTT. This encodes CASSLASATGNTIYF.

This clone has more than one count but fewer than ten. The chain is built from TRBV6-7 and TRBJ1-1; weak D call: TRBD1 (6 bases). TRBV6-7 is labeled an ORF, and its function is uncertain. This CDR3 is built from 14 residues. With 3 bases removed from V and 6 bases from J, the gap between germline ends came to 14 bases. Written as DNA, the CDR3 is TGTGCCAGCAGTTATACAGGGCTTATCGCTGAAGCTTTCTTT. This codes for CASSYTGLIAEAFF.

The chain employs TRBV19 and TRBJ2-2, with D tentatively TRBD2 (5 bases). The CDR3 spans 15 residues. The germline V and J ends were trimmed by 1 base and 6 bases, with 12 bases remaining between them. Germline V gene lookup returns CDR1 LNHDA and CDR2 SQIVND (reference sequence). Here the CDR3 DNA reads TGTGCCAGTAGTATAGGGATAATGGGAGCCGGGGAGCTGTTTTTT. Protein: CASSIGIMGAGELFF.

Judged by abundance, this clone is medium-sized. The rearrangement links TRBV19 to TRBJ1-1; D unresolved. The CDR3 extends over 12 amino acids. Germline CDR1 LNHDA, CDR2 SQIVND (reference sequence). The V end lost 3 bases, the J end lost 5 bases, and 7 bases lay between the germline ends. The CDR3 nucleotides are TGTGCCAGTAGTATTCTCGGTACTGAAGCTTTCTTT. Its protein product is CASSILGTEAFF.

The rearrangement joins TRBV19 to TRBJ2-1; 8 bases are a match to TRBD2. This CDR3 region has 16 residues. Germline-derived CDR1 and CDR2 are LNHDA and SQIVND (reference sequence). V shed 4 bases and J 3 bases; nucleotides not matched to a gene: 8. The chain's CDR3 is CASSTQREKFYNEQFF. The CDR3 DNA follows: TGTGCCAGTAGTACTCAGCGGGAGAAATTCTACAATGAGCAGTTCTTC.